In this sample, the clone carrying this T cell receptor beta chain turned up many times. This CDR3 has 13 amino acids. V dropped 4 bases and J dropped 5 bases, with 13 bases sitting between them. Germline lookup yields CDR1 SQVTM and CDR2 ANQGSEA. These data belong to a study of CD8 T cells in ankylosing spondylitis. MiXCR, run by TCRdb on the 5' RACE reads, gives a single entry per CDR3 protein. The profile covers 200,000 to 250,000 distinct CDR3 sequences, with around 24% appearing a single time and around 6.3% taken by the ten largest. Sequencing was done on a sample of blood, either unsorted or a sorted T cell fraction (not recorded which). The gene calls are TRBV29-1 and TRBJ2-3, with D tentatively TRBD2 (6 bases). This clonotype was sampled from a male donor with ankylosing spondylitis or in good health (not recorded which). In DNA, the CDR3 is TGCAGCGTTGGGAGGGGCGCAGGAGATACGCAGTATTTT. It specifies CSVGRGAGDTQYF.